These T cell receptor beta chains were read from a single sample in a study of a mutant IDH1 vaccine in newly diagnosed glioma. Profiling relied on immunoSEQ multiplex PCR, and the TCRdb table lists in-frame clones only, not all of them. Of approximately 50,000 clones in the sample, over 75% are singletons; the top ten hold 5.2%. These receptors have no known antigen. This sample comprised PBMCs, obtained from a glioma patient whose treatment included an IDH1 peptide vaccine. The receptors derive from a man aged 50-59 years with glioma. The CDR3 runs from the conserved cysteine through the conserved F or W. The D gene is left open where the match is weak. Not all rows give a size; the values are once, few, many and, for expanded clones, a class.

j_call,v_call,clone_size,d_call,cdr3_nt,cdr3_aa
TRBJ1-5,TRBV30,few,NA,TGTGCCTGGAGTGTACGAGGTGGGAATCAGCCCCAGCATTTT,CAWSVRGGNQPQHF
TRBJ2-2,TRBV5-1,NA,TRBD1,TGCGCCAGCAGCATCGGGACAGGGGGCAACACCGGGGAGCTGTTTTTT,CASSIGTGGNTGELFF
TRBJ1-1,TRBV5-5,NA,NA,TGTGCCAGCAGCTTTACAGGGCCGAACACTGAAGCTTTCTTT,CASSFTGPNTEAFF
TRBJ1-2,TRBV5-5,NA,NA,TGTGCCAGCAGCTTTGAGCCAGGCGTTAACTATGGCTACACCTTC,CASSFEPGVNYGYTF
TRBJ2-1,TRBV7-6,NA,NA,TGTGCCAGCAGTCCACAGGGATTGGAGCAGTTCTTC,CASSPQGLEQFF
TRBJ2-5,TRBV18,once,NA,TGTGCCAGCTCACCAGGGGCCGGCCGGGGTGAGACCCAGTACTTC,CASSPGAGRGETQYF
TRBJ2-2,TRBV4-3,NA,NA,TGCGCCAGCAGCCAAGAACACAGGACCCCCACCGGGGAGCTGTTTTTT,CASSQEHRTPTGELFF
TRBJ1-2,TRBV6-5,NA,TRBD1,TGTGCCAGCAGTTCCCAGGGGGCTGTCTATGGCTACACCTTC,CASSSQGAVYGYTF
TRBJ2-5,TRBV10-3,NA,TRBD1,TGTGCCATCAGTGAACGACAGGGGAGAGCCCAGTACTTC,CAISERQGRAQYF
TRBJ1-1,TRBV9,few,NA,TGTGCCAGCAGCCCTACGGGAGGTGAAGCTTTCTTT,CASSPTGGEAFF
TRBJ1-2,TRBV27,once,TRBD1,TGTGCCGCCAGGGGGAGGGGCGATGGCTACACCTTC,CAARGRGDGYTF
TRBJ1-5,TRBV28,NA,NA,TGTGCCAGCAGTTCCTGGGGAGGGAATCAGCCCCAGCATTTT,CASSSWGGNQPQHF
TRBJ1-2,TRBV5-6,NA,NA,TGTGCCAGCAGCGCGGCAGGCTATAACTATGGCTACACCTTC,CASSAAGYNYGYTF
TRBJ2-2,TRBV27,NA,NA,TGTGCCAGCTCTTTCAAGCGGAACACCGGGGAGCTGTTTTTT,CASSFKRNTGELFF
TRBJ2-3,TRBV19,NA,NA,TGTGCCAGTAGTTCCCAGCGGTCTAGCACAGATACGCAGTATTTT,CASSSQRSSTDTQYF
TRBJ2-7,TRBV29-1,once,TRBD1,TGCAGCGTTCGGACAGGCGTAGACTACGAGCAGTACTTC,CSVRTGVDYEQYF
TRBJ1-3,TRBV19,few,TRBD1,TGTGCCAGTGTGACAGGGTACGGAAACACCATATATTTT,CASVTGYGNTIYF
TRBJ2-5,TRBV10-3,NA,TRBD2,TGTGCCATCAGCTCCAGACCGGGGGGAGAAGAGACCCAGTACTTC,CAISSRPGGEETQYF
TRBJ1-4,TRBV27,NA,NA,TGTGCCAGCAGTGGTTCGTTGGGAAAACTGTTTTTT,CASSGSLGKLFF
TRBJ1-6,TRBV4-1,NA,NA,TGCGCCAGCAGCCAGTATACGGTTGGACAGAGTAATTCACCCCTCCACTTT,CASSQYTVGQSNSPLHF
TRBJ2-5,TRBV4-1,NA,TRBD2,TGCGCCAGCAGCCAAGTATGGGCCGGAGCGGGGGGGAGGCAAGAGACCCAGTACTTC,CASSQVWAGAGGRQETQYF
TRBJ1-2,TRBV30,NA,NA,TGTGCCTGGAGCCCGCGGGGGGGGGATGGCTACACCTTC,CAWSPRGGDGYTF
TRBJ2-2,TRBV10-2,NA,NA,TGCGCCAGTGGACTGACGAACACCGGGGAGCTGTTTTTT,CASGLTNTGELFF
TRBJ1-6,TRBV6-6,NA,NA,TGTGCCAGCAGCTCTGGGGGCGCCTCTTATAATTCACCCCTCCACTTT,CASSSGGASYNSPLHF
TRBJ2-1,TRBV7-2,NA,NA,TGTGCCAGCAGGGGGAGGGGGGGTTACGAGCAGTTCTTC,CASRGRGGYEQFF
TRBJ2-7,TRBV6-5,NA,TRBD1,TGTGCCAGCAGTGAAGGACAGGGAGGAGAGGAGCAGTACTTC,CASSEGQGGEEQYF